Listed here is a single T cell receptor (beta chain). Its specificity is not known. The sample originates from a study of lymphopenia after photon versus proton radiotherapy. Notes on the study in general: After the lymphocyte nadir, photon-treated repertoires showed oligoclonal expansion, especially of CD8+ Temra cells. Survival link was tested only in deceased patients; proton benefit remains a possibility. Proton therapy kept repertoires fairly stable, unlike photons, which gained effector/memory cells.

Data came from immunoSEQ multiplex PCR; TCRdb stores just in-frame clones and leaves some out. This table has around 63,000 clones, 86% appearing once. The CDR3 spans 14 residues. V gave up 0 bases and J gave up 4 bases, with 10 bases separating them. Looked up from germline, CDR1 is SGDLS and CDR2 is YYNGEE. The chain links TRBV9 to TRBJ2-5; D may be TRBD2 (7 bases). The TCR sequence derives from a man aged 35 to 55 with gastric cancer. Here the sequenced sample was peripheral blood, taken from a patient treated with photon-based radiotherapy. Written as DNA, the CDR3 is TGTGCCAGCAGCGTAGGGGGGGGCGGAGAGACCCAGTACTTC. It specifies CASSVGGGGETQYF.